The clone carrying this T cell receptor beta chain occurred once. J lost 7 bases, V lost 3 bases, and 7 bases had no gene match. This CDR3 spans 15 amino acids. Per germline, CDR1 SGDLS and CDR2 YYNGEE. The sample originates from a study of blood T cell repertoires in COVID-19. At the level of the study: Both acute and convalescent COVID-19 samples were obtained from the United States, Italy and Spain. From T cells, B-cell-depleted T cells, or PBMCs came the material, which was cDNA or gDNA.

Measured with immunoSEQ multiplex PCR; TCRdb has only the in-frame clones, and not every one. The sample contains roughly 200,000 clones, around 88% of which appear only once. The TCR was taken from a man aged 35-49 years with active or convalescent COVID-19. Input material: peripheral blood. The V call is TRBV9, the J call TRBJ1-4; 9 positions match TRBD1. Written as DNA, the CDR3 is TGTGCCAGCAGCGACGCCGGGACAGGGATTGAAAAACTGTTTTTT. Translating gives CASSDAGTGIEKLFF. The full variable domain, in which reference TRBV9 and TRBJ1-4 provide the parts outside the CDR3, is DSGVTQTPKHLITATGQRVTLRCSPRSGDLSVYWYQQSLDQGLQFLIQYYNGEERAKGNILERFSAQQFPDLHSELNLSSLELGDSALYFCASSDAGTGIEKLFFGSGTQLSVL.